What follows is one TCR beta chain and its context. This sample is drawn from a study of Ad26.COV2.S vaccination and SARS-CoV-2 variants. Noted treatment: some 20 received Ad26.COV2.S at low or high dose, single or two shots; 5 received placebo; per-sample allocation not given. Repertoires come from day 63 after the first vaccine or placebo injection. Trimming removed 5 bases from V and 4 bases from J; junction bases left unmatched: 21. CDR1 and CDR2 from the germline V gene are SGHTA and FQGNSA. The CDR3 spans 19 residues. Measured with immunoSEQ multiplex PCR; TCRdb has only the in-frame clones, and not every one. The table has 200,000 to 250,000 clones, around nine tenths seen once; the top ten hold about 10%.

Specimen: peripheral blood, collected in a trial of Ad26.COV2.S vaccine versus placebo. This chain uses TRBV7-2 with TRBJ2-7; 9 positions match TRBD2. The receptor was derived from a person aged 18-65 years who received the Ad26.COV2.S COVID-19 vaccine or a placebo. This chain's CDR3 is CASSRRGGAGGPTTYEQYF. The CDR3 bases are TGTGCCAGCAGCCGCCGGGGGGGAGCGGGAGGCCCAACTACGTACGAGCAGTACTTC.